In its sample, the clone carrying this T cell receptor beta chain was seen a few times. The antigen remains undetermined. This entry comes from a study of beta chain features in type 1 diabetes. General study points: Type 1 diabetes patients had moderately but significantly shorter TCRB CDR3s in all four CD4+ subsets.

cDNA synthesis used the whole RNA isolate, giving expressed TCRB sequences. The method was immunoSEQ multiplex PCR; TCRdb's version includes in-frame clones alone and lacks a portion of them. The sample has 810,000 or so clones, about 17% seen once. The sequenced material came from naive CD4+ T cells from blood. The TCR sequence derives from a woman between 18 and 29 years old in good health.

The CDR3 region is CASSPDRTNQPQHF. Here the CDR3 DNA reads TGTGCCAGTAGTCCGGACAGGACCAATCAGCCCCAGCATTTT. The rearrangement links TRBV19 to TRBJ1-5; TRBD1 matches 7 bases. With V trimmed by 5 bases and J by 3 bases, 4 bases remained unmatched. The CDR3 runs 14 residues. Germline assignment: CDR1 LNHDA and CDR2 SQIVND (reference sequence).